A selection of T cell receptor beta chains follows, all from one sample in a study of T cells in tuberculosis. Measured with immunoSEQ multiplex PCR; TCRdb has only the in-frame clones, and not every one. The sample has more than 35,000 clones, about 95% seen once. What was sequenced was PBMCs. The receptor source for this set is a donor aged 10 to 29 with latent tuberculosis or without tuberculosis infection. The CDR3 runs from the conserved cysteine through the conserved F or W. D genes are given only for firm matches. Size is omitted from some rows. Given values are once, few, many or a class for expanded clones.

CDR3nt: TGCGCCAGCAGCCCAAGGCCCCTGTTAATCGACTACGAACATGGCTACACCTTC
CDR3aa: CASSPRPLLIDYEHGYTF
v_gene: TRBV5-1
j_gene: TRBJ1-2
abundance: NA
d_gene: NA

CDR3nt: TGTGCCAGCAGCGTAGCAGTTGTCCGGGGAGATACGCAGTATTTT
CDR3aa: CASSVAVVRGDTQYF
v_gene: TRBV9
j_gene: TRBJ2-3
abundance: NA
d_gene: NA

CDR3nt: TGTGCCAGCAGCTTAGATGGTAACGGGGGCACTGAAGCTTTCTTT
CDR3aa: CASSLDGNGGTEAFF
v_gene: TRBV7-2
j_gene: TRBJ1-1
abundance: NA
d_gene: NA

CDR3nt: TGTGCCAGCAGCTTGGTCGGGACAGGGGGCTATGGCTACACCTTC
CDR3aa: CASSLVGTGGYGYTF
v_gene: TRBV5-4
j_gene: TRBJ1-2
abundance: NA
d_gene: TRBD1

CDR3nt: TGTGCCAGCAGTGAGTCGGCCGGGGTTACCAATCAGCCCCAGCATTTT
CDR3aa: CASSESAGVTNQPQHF
v_gene: TRBV25-1
j_gene: TRBJ1-5
abundance: few
d_gene: NA

CDR3nt: TGTGCCAGCAGCCCCGACAGCCAGAGGGGCTACACCTTC
CDR3aa: CASSPDSQRGYTF
v_gene: TRBV6-6
j_gene: TRBJ1-2
abundance: NA
d_gene: NA

CDR3nt: TGTGCCAGCAGCTTAGGGGTCGGGAAAGAGACCCAGTACTTC
CDR3aa: CASSLGVGKETQYF
v_gene: TRBV7-7
j_gene: TRBJ2-5
abundance: NA
d_gene: NA

CDR3nt: TGCGCCAGCAGCCAAGATCCAGGGGGGTTGCGGGGCTACACCTTC
CDR3aa: CASSQDPGGLRGYTF
v_gene: TRBV4-1
j_gene: TRBJ1-2
abundance: NA
d_gene: TRBD1

CDR3nt: TGTGCCAGCAGGCAGGGAGGGGAGACCCAGTACTTC
CDR3aa: CASRQGGETQYF
v_gene: TRBV2
j_gene: TRBJ2-5
abundance: NA
d_gene: TRBD2

CDR3nt: TGTGCCAGCAGTTTATGGTCCCCAGGGGATAGCAATCAGCCCCAGCATTTT
CDR3aa: CASSLWSPGDSNQPQHF
v_gene: TRBV27
j_gene: TRBJ1-5
abundance: NA
d_gene: NA

CDR3nt: TGTGCCAGCAGCGCCGACAGCTCTGGGGCCAACGTCCTGACTTTC
CDR3aa: CASSADSSGANVLTF
v_gene: TRBV9
j_gene: TRBJ2-6
abundance: NA
d_gene: NA

CDR3nt: TGCAGCGTTAAGGGGGCCGGCTACAATGAGCAGTTCTTC
CDR3aa: CSVKGAGYNEQFF
v_gene: TRBV29-1
j_gene: TRBJ2-1
abundance: once
d_gene: TRBD1

CDR3nt: TGCGCCAGCAGCTTGGGACAGGGGGAATACTACACCTTC
CDR3aa: CASSLGQGEYYTF
v_gene: TRBV5-1
j_gene: TRBJ1-2
abundance: NA
d_gene: TRBD1

CDR3nt: TGTGCCAGCAGCTTATTATACAGGATGCCGAATGAAAAACTGTTTTTT
CDR3aa: CASSLLYRMPNEKLFF
v_gene: TRBV7-7
j_gene: TRBJ1-4
abundance: NA
d_gene: NA

CDR3nt: TGCGCCAGCAGCTTGGCCGGCAGGGGGCTCACAGATACGCAGTATTTT
CDR3aa: CASSLAGRGLTDTQYF
v_gene: TRBV5-1
j_gene: TRBJ2-3
abundance: NA
d_gene: TRBD1

CDR3nt: TGTGCCAGTTCAACGGGGGGGCTATCCTACGAGCAGTACTTC
CDR3aa: CASSTGGLSYEQYF
v_gene: TRBV19
j_gene: TRBJ2-7
abundance: NA
d_gene: TRBD2

CDR3nt: TGCGCCAGCAGCTTGGAGGGACAGGTCTATAATTCACCCCTCTACTTT
CDR3aa: CASSLEGQVYNSPLYF
v_gene: TRBV5-1
j_gene: TRBJ1-6
abundance: NA
d_gene: TRBD1

CDR3nt: TGTGCCTGTCCTTCCCCCGTGGGACAGGGATGGAACGATATCAATGAGCAGTTCTTC
CDR3aa: CACPSPVGQGWNDINEQFF
v_gene: TRBV30
j_gene: TRBJ2-1
abundance: NA
d_gene: TRBD1

CDR3nt: TGTGCCAGCAGTATAGCGGGTCGGGGAGATACGCAGTATTTT
CDR3aa: CASSIAGRGDTQYF
v_gene: TRBV6-6
j_gene: TRBJ2-3
abundance: NA
d_gene: TRBD2

CDR3nt: TGCAGCGTTGTTGGGCTTGAGCAGTTCTTC
CDR3aa: CSVVGLEQFF
v_gene: TRBV29-1
j_gene: TRBJ2-1
abundance: NA
d_gene: NA

CDR3nt: TGTGCCAGCAGCTCCGCGCCGAACACTGAAGCTTTCTTT
CDR3aa: CASSSAPNTEAFF
v_gene: TRBV7-8
j_gene: TRBJ1-1
abundance: NA
d_gene: NA

CDR3nt: TGCGCCAGCAGCCAACCAGGGGGACTAGTGATTCACAATGAGCAGTTCTTC
CDR3aa: CASSQPGGLVIHNEQFF
v_gene: TRBV4-1
j_gene: TRBJ2-1
abundance: NA
d_gene: NA

CDR3nt: TGTGCCAGCAGCCCGGGAACAGGGGGGCCTTATGGCTACACCTTC
CDR3aa: CASSPGTGGPYGYTF
v_gene: TRBV7-9
j_gene: TRBJ1-2
abundance: NA
d_gene: TRBD1

CDR3nt: TGTGCCAGTAGCCCCGGAGCGGGGGGGCCTCCTCATGAGCAGTTCTTC
CDR3aa: CASSPGAGGPPHEQFF
v_gene: TRBV19
j_gene: TRBJ2-1
abundance: few
d_gene: TRBD2

CDR3nt: TGCGCCAGCAGCCCCGTGTTTGGACTACACCTTTACGAGCAGTACTTC
CDR3aa: CASSPVFGLHLYEQYF
v_gene: TRBV5-1
j_gene: TRBJ2-7
abundance: NA
d_gene: NA

CDR3nt: TGTGCCAGCAGACACAGGGAAAGTCAGCCCCAGCATTTT
CDR3aa: CASRHRESQPQHF
v_gene: TRBV25-1
j_gene: TRBJ1-5
abundance: once
d_gene: NA

CDR3nt: TGTGCCAGTAGTAACCAGTACTCTGGAAACACCATATATTTT
CDR3aa: CASSNQYSGNTIYF
v_gene: TRBV19
j_gene: TRBJ1-3
abundance: NA
d_gene: NA

CDR3nt: TGTGCCAGTACCCCGGGACTGCTGAACACTGAAGCTTTCTTT
CDR3aa: CASTPGLLNTEAFF
v_gene: TRBV19
j_gene: TRBJ1-1
abundance: NA
d_gene: NA

CDR3nt: TGTGCCAGCAGTGATTCCGGACATCTTAACTATGGCTACACCTTC
CDR3aa: CASSDSGHLNYGYTF
v_gene: TRBV6-1
j_gene: TRBJ1-2
abundance: NA
d_gene: NA

CDR3nt: TGTGCCAGTAGTATAGGTTGGGTGCACTATAGCAATCAGCCCCAGCATTTT
CDR3aa: CASSIGWVHYSNQPQHF
v_gene: TRBV19
j_gene: TRBJ1-5
abundance: NA
d_gene: NA

CDR3nt: TGTGCCAGCAGCGTTAATCGACAGGGGATTCAGCCCCAGCATTTT
CDR3aa: CASSVNRQGIQPQHF
v_gene: TRBV2
j_gene: TRBJ1-5
abundance: NA
d_gene: TRBD1

CDR3nt: TGTGCCAGCAGTTATTCAGCGGGTCCCTCCTACGAGCAGTACTTC
CDR3aa: CASSYSAGPSYEQYF
v_gene: TRBV27
j_gene: TRBJ2-7
abundance: NA
d_gene: NA

CDR3nt: TGTGCCAGCAGTTTATCAGGGGGCCAACTGGCGACCGGGGAGCTGTTTTTT
CDR3aa: CASSLSGGQLATGELFF
v_gene: TRBV27
j_gene: TRBJ2-2
abundance: NA
d_gene: TRBD1

CDR3nt: TGTGCCAGCAGGCAACGTACCGGGACAGGGGGAGGCTACACCTTC
CDR3aa: CASRQRTGTGGGYTF
v_gene: TRBV6-5
j_gene: TRBJ1-2
abundance: NA
d_gene: TRBD1

CDR3nt: TGTGCCAGCAGCTTAGTGACAGGGGGCGCGGAGACCCAGTACTTC
CDR3aa: CASSLVTGGAETQYF
v_gene: TRBV7-7
j_gene: TRBJ2-5
abundance: NA
d_gene: TRBD1

CDR3nt: TGTGCCACTAGACCCGGGACTAGCGGGGGGAGTAGCACAGATACGCAGTATTTT
CDR3aa: CATRPGTSGGSSTDTQYF
v_gene: TRBV19
j_gene: TRBJ2-3
abundance: NA
d_gene: TRBD2

CDR3nt: TGTGCCAGCAGTTACTCTCAAGCTGTGTCGTACGAGCAGTACTTC
CDR3aa: CASSYSQAVSYEQYF
v_gene: TRBV6-5
j_gene: TRBJ2-7
abundance: NA
d_gene: NA

CDR3nt: TGTGCCAGCAGCCAAGAGGGCCAGCGGGGGGCTGGGGCCAACGTCCTGACTTTC
CDR3aa: CASSQEGQRGAGANVLTF
v_gene: TRBV4-2
j_gene: TRBJ2-6
abundance: NA
d_gene: TRBD2

CDR3nt: TGTGCCAGCAGCTCACAGGGAAGTCAGCCCCAGCATTTT
CDR3aa: CASSSQGSQPQHF
v_gene: TRBV7-9
j_gene: TRBJ1-5
abundance: NA
d_gene: NA

CDR3nt: TGTGCCACCAGCAGAGATCGAGGGACAGGGGGGCGATCGTGGGAGCAGTACTTC
CDR3aa: CATSRDRGTGGRSWEQYF
v_gene: TRBV15
j_gene: TRBJ2-7
abundance: once
d_gene: TRBD1

CDR3nt: TGTGCCAGCGAACGACAGGCCGGGGAGCTGTTTTTT
CDR3aa: CASERQAGELFF
v_gene: TRBV7-9
j_gene: TRBJ2-2
abundance: NA
d_gene: NA